This T cell receptor (beta chain) comes out of a study of T cells after yellow fever vaccination. Study overall: The fractions with low cell numbers were processed using SMART-Seq v4 Ultra Low Input. General study results and limits: Abundant bulk-derived clonotypes could contaminate FACS-sorted repertoires. Secondary responses were weaker yet peaked faster, day 5 versus 15. Subsequent to the booster, the majority of primary-vaccination clones reappeared (around 96% CD4, 88% CD8).

The table lists this clonotype with many counts. Its specificity is not known. TCRdb reprocessed the 5' RACE reads with MiXCR, giving one entry per CDR3 protein. The sample has approximately 240,000 distinct CDR3 sequences, 3.6% seen once. The CDR3 has 10 amino acids. Trimming stripped 3 bases from V and 6 bases from J, with 3 bases between. Germline V gene data show CDR1 as SGHTA and CDR2 as FQGNSA. The sequencing used PBMCs, collected 15 days after the yellow fever booster vaccination. The origin of this receptor is a man aged 18 to 30 who received the YFV17D yellow fever vaccine. The chain combines TRBV7-2 with TRBJ2-7, with D unresolved. This CDR3 reads CASSFSEQYF. CDR3 nucleotides: TGTGCCAGCAGCTTCTCCGAGCAGTACTTC.